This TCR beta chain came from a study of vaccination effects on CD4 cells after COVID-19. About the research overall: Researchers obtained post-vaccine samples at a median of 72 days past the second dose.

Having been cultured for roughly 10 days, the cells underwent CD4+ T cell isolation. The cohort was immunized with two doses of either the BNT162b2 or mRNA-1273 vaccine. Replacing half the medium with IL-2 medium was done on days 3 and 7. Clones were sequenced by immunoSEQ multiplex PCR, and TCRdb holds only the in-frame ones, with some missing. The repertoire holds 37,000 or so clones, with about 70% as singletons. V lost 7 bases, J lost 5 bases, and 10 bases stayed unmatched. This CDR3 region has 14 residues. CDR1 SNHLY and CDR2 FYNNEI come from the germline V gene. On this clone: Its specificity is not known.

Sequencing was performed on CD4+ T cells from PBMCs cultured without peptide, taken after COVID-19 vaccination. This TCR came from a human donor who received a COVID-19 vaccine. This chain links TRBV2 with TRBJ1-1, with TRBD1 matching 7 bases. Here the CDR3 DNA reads TGTGCCAGCACCCAAGGAGGGGGCGCGACTGAAGCTTTCTTT. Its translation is CASTQGGGATEAFF.